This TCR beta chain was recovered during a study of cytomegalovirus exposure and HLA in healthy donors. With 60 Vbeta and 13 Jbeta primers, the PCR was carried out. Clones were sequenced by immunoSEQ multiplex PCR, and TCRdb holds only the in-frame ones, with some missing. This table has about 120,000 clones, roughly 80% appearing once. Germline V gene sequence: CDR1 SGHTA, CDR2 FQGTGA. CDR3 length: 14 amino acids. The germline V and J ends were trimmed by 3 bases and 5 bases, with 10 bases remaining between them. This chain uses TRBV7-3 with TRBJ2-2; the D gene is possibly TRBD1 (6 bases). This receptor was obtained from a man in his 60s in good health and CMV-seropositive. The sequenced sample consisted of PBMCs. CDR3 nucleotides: TGTGCCAGCAGCTTCAGGGGCGAAACCGGGGAGCTGTTTTTT. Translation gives CASSFRGETGELFF.